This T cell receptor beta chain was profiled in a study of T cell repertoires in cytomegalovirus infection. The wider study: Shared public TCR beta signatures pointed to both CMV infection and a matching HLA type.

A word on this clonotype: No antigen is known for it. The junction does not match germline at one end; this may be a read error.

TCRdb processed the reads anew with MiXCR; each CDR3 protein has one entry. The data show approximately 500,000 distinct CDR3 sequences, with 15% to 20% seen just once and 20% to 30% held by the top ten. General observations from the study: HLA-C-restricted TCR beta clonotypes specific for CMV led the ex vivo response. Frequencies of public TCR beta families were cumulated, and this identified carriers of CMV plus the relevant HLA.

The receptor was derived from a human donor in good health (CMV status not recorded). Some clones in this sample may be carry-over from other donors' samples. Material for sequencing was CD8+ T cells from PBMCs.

DNA of the CDR3: TGTGCCAGCAGTACACAGGGGTCTCTCTTC. Amino acids: CASSTQGSLF. The chain carries TRBV2 and TRBJ2-1, with 7 bases identical to TRBD1. CDR1 is SNHLY, CDR2 FYNNEI, per germline. The CDR3 extends over 10 amino acids.